One sample yielded the 20 T cell receptor beta chains listed below, sequenced in a study of T-cell reconstitution after alpha-beta-depleted transplantation in children. Molecular barcoding with unique molecular identifiers was used for the TCRbeta library. Using its own MiXCR run on the PCR reads, TCRdb lists one record per CDR3 protein. Of approximately 240,000 distinct CDR3 sequences in the sample, around 8.9% were seen once. Source: PBMCs from the stem cell graft donor, taken from the stem cell graft. These receptors originate from a human donor who donated a stem cell graft to a child with SCID.

Ten or more counts support this clonotype. V and J are TRBV20-1 and TRBJ2-1; D possibly corresponds to TRBD2 (5 bases). This CDR3 region has 14 residues. Germline V gives CDR1 DFQATT, CDR2 SNEGSKA (reference sequence). V gave up 6 bases and J gave up 3 bases, with 15 bases separating them. The CDR3 loop reads CSAHGTGYYNEQFF. Here the CDR3 DNA reads TGCAGTGCACATGGCACGGGGTACTACAATGAGCAGTTCTTC.

This clonotype occurred many times. This chain connects TRBV12-3 or TRBV12-4 to TRBJ2-2; TRBD1 matches 8 bases. With 6 bases clipped from V and 6 bases from J, the junction kept 6 bases outside the gene matches. The CDR3 has 14 residues. Written as DNA, the CDR3 is TGTGCCAGCAGAGGCAGGGGGCTTGCCGGGGAGCTGTTTTTT. Amino acid sequence: CASRGRGLAGELFF.

This clonotype was seen more than once but under ten times. The chain combines TRBV28 with TRBJ2-2, with D uncertain. The V and J ends lost 7 bases and 9 bases respectively, with 12 bases between them. The CDR3 totals 12 residues. CDR1 is MDHEN and CDR2 is SYDVKM in the germline V gene. CDR3 region: CASTSMGRELFF. CDR3 coding DNA: TGTGCCAGCACCTCGATGGGCCGGGAGCTGTTTTTT.

This clonotype was counted between two and nine times. The chain combines TRBV4-1 with TRBJ1-2; TRBD1 is a possible D gene (6 bases). Germline V gene lookup returns CDR1 MGHRA and CDR2 YSYEKL. The CDR3 contains 14 residues. V was clipped by 0 bases and J by 9 bases, with 14 bases between them. In nucleotides, the CDR3 is TGCGCCAGCAGCCAAGATTACAGGGTGTTTCGCTACACCTTC. It encodes CASSQDYRVFRYTF.

The table lists this clonotype with many counts. The chain joins TRBV20-1 to TRBJ2-1; the match to TRBD2 covers 9 bases. This CDR3 has 15 amino acids. The germline CDR1 and CDR2 sequences are DFQATT and SNEGSKA (reference sequence). With V trimmed by 3 bases and J by 8 bases, 11 bases remained unmatched. CDR3 loop: CSASVLAGGPDEQFF. Written as DNA, the CDR3 is TGCAGTGCTAGCGTTTTGGCGGGGGGGCCCGATGAGCAGTTCTTC.

Ten or more counts support this clonotype. This chain links TRBV7-9 with TRBJ1-1; the D is unclear. This CDR3 has 16 amino acids. Trimming cost V 6 bases and J 0 bases, with 17 bases left between them. Germline CDR1 is SEHNR and CDR2 is FQNEAQ (reference sequence). In DNA, the CDR3 is TGTGCCAGCAGTCTAATTGGCCCCAACATGAACACTGAAGCTTTCTTT. Protein sequence: CASSLIGPNMNTEAFF.

This clonotype was seen repeatedly, ten times or more. The V gene is TRBV10-3, the J gene TRBJ2-2; TRBD1 is a possible D gene (6 bases). This CDR3 spans 14 amino acids. The V end lost 0 bases, the J end lost 4 bases, and 6 bases lay between the germline ends. The germline CDR1 and CDR2 sequences are ENHRY and SYGVKD. DNA for the CDR3: TGTGCCATCAGTGAGTCGGACAGCACCGGGGAGCTGTTTTTT. As protein: CAISESDSTGELFF.

This clonotype was recorded at least ten times. The rearrangement joins TRBV15 to TRBJ2-7; D is perhaps TRBD1 (5 bases). The CDR3 extends over 14 amino acids. The ends were cut back, 5 bases at V and 5 bases at J, with 16 bases in the middle. Germline lookup yields CDR1 LNHNV and CDR2 YYDKDF (reference sequence). In DNA form, the CDR3 reads TGTGCCACCAGCCGAGCTGGATCAGGGAACGAGCAGTACTTC. This encodes CATSRAGSGNEQYF.

This clonotype was counted many times. CDR3 in DNA: TGTGCCAGCAGTTCCCTAGACAGGAAGAATGAAAAACTGTTTTTT. This sequence encodes CASSSLDRKNEKLFF. V is TRBV5-5 and J is TRBJ1-4; possibly TRBD1 for D (6 bases). Germline V gives CDR1 SGHKS, CDR2 YYEKEE (reference sequence). This CDR3 region has 15 residues. V was clipped by 5 bases and J by 5 bases, with 16 bases between them.

This clonotype came up many times. The chain has TRBV18 and TRBJ2-3; TRBD2 is a possible D gene (5 bases). The CDR3 is 14 amino acids. Trimming left V 3 bases short and J 4 bases short, with 11 bases between. Germline CDR1 is KGHSH and CDR2 is LQKENI. CDR3 loop: CASSPNGVADTQYF. The CDR3 DNA reads TGTGCCAGCTCACCGAACGGGGTGGCAGATACGCAGTATTTT.

This clonotype came up many times. The chain is built from TRBV4-1 and TRBJ2-2; a weak D match, TRBD2 (6 bases). Trimming shortened V by 4 bases and J by 6 bases, and 18 bases separated the two germline ends. Germline assignment: CDR1 MGHRA and CDR2 YSYEKL. CDR3 length equals 16 residues. The CDR3 region is CASSRRWGREAGELFF. The CDR3 DNA is TGCGCCAGCAGCCGTCGGTGGGGAAGGGAGGCCGGGGAGCTGTTTTTT.

This clonotype was found many times. The chain combines TRBV5-1 with TRBJ2-2, with D possibly TRBD2 on 6 matching bases. Germline values: CDR1 SGHRS, CDR2 YFSETQ. Trimming cost V 6 bases and J 4 bases, with 16 bases left between them. The CDR3 covers 15 residues. In nucleotides, the CDR3 is TGCGCCAGCACCGCCTGGGACTTCCTCACCGGGGAGCTGTTTTTT. It encodes CASTAWDFLTGELFF.

This clonotype was detected many times. The chain links TRBV12-3 or TRBV12-4 to TRBJ2-7; TRBD2 might be the D (5 bases). V dropped 7 bases and J dropped 1 base, with 14 bases sitting between them. The CDR3 consists of 14 residues. This chain's CDR3 is CASTPPGGSYEQYF. The CDR3 DNA follows: TGTGCCAGCACCCCTCCAGGCGGGTCCTACGAGCAGTACTTC.

In its sample, this clonotype was seen many times. The J gene is TRBJ2-1, the V gene TRBV5-1; 7 bases fit TRBD2. The V gene end was trimmed by 4 bases and the J gene end by 3 bases; junction bases not matched to a gene: 19. The CDR3 has 19 residues. Germline V gene sequence: CDR1 SGHRS, CDR2 YFSETQ. The CDR3 bases are TGCGCCAGCAGCCCCCCTCCAGCGGGGACTATCGGGCTCTACAATGAGCAGTTCTTC. As protein: CASSPPPAGTIGLYNEQFF. The entire variable domain, with the rest obtained from reference TRBV5-1 and TRBJ2-1, is as follows: KAGVTQTPRYLIKTRGQQVTLSCSPISGHRSVSWYQQTPGQGLQFLFEYFSETQRNKGNFPGRFSGRQFSNSRSEMNVSTLELGDSALYLCASSPPPAGTIGLYNEQFFGPGTRLTVL.

This clonotype has a count of ten or more. This chain uses TRBV5-1 with TRBJ2-3, with D possibly TRBD1 on 6 matching bases. Between the trimmed V and J ends, which lost 0 bases and 0 bases, there was a span of 8 bases. The CDR3 is 15 amino acids. Germline CDR1 reads SGHRS; CDR2 reads YFSETQ. In nucleotides, the CDR3 is TGCGCCAGCAGCTTGGGGACAGTCAGCACAGATACGCAGTATTTT. Residues: CASSLGTVSTDTQYF.

This clonotype was recorded many times. The rearrangement links TRBV5-5 to TRBJ2-2; 15 bases are shared with TRBD2. CDR1 is SGHKS, CDR2 YYEKEE, per germline (reference sequence). This CDR3 region has 18 residues. The J segment lost 3 bases and the V segment lost 4 bases, leaving 7 bases of the junction unmatched. CDR3 bases: TGTGCCAGCAGCCGCTCCGGACTAGCGGGGGGGTACACCGGGGAGCTGTTTTTT. This codes for CASSRSGLAGGYTGELFF.

This clonotype was detected ten times or more. The chain combines TRBV20-1 with TRBJ2-7; 7 nucleotides match TRBD1. V gave up 3 bases and J gave up 3 bases; unmatched junction bases: 2. The CDR3 runs 12 residues. CDR1 is DFQATT and CDR2 is SNEGSKA in the germline V gene (reference sequence). The CDR3 DNA reads as TGCAGTGCTAGCCAGGGGGTCTACGAGCAGTACTTC. The encoded protein is CSASQGVYEQYF.

V gene TRBV24-1 combines with J gene TRBJ2-2; 12 bases agree with TRBD2. CDR1 is KGHDR and CDR2 is SFDVKD in the germline V gene. The CDR3 extends over 20 amino acids. The V gene end was trimmed by 2 bases and the J gene end by 4 bases; junction bases not matched to a gene: 13. CDR3 protein: CATSDSVHIPGLAGTGELFF. In DNA form, the CDR3 reads TGTGCCACCAGTGATTCCGTTCACATACCGGGACTAGCGGGCACCGGGGAGCTGTTTTTT.

Many counts were recorded for this clonotype. The chain links TRBV6-5 to TRBJ2-5, with D unclear. This CDR3 has 14 amino acids. V shed 0 bases and J shed 2 bases, with 7 bases lying between them. In germline, CDR1 is MNHEY, CDR2 SVGAGI. The DNA for the CDR3 is TGTGCCAGCAGTTACTCGAGGATACAAGAGACCCAGTACTTC. Translation gives CASSYSRIQETQYF.

This clonotype has at least ten counts. The rearrangement links TRBV4-1 to TRBJ2-7; TRBD1 is a possible D gene (6 bases). The CDR3 has 16 residues. The ends were cut back, 0 bases at V and 3 bases at J, with 15 bases in the middle. Germline CDR1 reads MGHRA; CDR2 reads YSYEKL. The CDR3 bases are TGCGCCAGCAGCCAAGAATCAGGGGCTGGATTCTACGAGCAGTACTTC. It translates to CASSQESGAGFYEQYF.